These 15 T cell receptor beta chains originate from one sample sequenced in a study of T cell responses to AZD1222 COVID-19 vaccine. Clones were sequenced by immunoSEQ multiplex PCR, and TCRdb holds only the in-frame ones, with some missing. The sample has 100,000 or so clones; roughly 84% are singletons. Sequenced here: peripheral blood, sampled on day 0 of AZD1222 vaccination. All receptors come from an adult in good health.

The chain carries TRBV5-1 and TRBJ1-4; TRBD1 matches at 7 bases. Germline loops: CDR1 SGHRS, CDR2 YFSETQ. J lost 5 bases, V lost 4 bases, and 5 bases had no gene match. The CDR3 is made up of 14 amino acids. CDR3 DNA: TGCGCCAGCAGCCCAGGACAGGAGAATGAAAAACTGTTTTTT. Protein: CASSPGQENEKLFF.

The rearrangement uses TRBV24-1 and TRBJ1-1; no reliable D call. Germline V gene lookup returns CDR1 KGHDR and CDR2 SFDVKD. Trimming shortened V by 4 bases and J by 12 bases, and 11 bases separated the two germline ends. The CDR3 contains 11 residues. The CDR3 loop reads CATSDSADSFF. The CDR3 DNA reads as TGTGCCACCAGTGACTCCGCCGATTCTTTCTTT.

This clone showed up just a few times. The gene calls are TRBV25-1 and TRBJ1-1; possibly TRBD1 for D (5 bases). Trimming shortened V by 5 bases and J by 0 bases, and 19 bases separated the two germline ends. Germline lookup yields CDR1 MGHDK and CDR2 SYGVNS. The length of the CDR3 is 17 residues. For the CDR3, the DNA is TGTGCCAGCAGTAGGAGCCTTATACGGGGCATGAACACTGAAGCTTTCTTT. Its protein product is CASSRSLIRGMNTEAFF.

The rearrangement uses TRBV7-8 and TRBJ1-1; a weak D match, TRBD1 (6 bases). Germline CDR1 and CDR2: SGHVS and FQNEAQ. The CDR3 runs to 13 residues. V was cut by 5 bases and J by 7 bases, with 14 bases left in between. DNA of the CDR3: TGTGCCAGCAGCCGGGAAGGGGGGGTTGAAGCTTTCTTT. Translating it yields CASSREGGVEAFF.

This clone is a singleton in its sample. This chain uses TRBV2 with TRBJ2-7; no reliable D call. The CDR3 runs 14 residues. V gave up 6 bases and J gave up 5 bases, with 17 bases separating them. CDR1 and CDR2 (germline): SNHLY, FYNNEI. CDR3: CASRSYSGLNEQYF. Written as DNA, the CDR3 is TGTGCCAGCAGGAGTTATAGTGGGTTGAACGAGCAGTACTTC.

The CDR3 is CASSQTGARSYGYTF. CDR3 DNA sequence: TGTGCCAGCAGTCAAACAGGAGCGAGGTCCTATGGCTACACCTTC. The chain recombines TRBV28 with TRBJ1-2, with TRBD1 as a possible D gene (5 bases). Trimming removed 5 bases from V and 4 bases from J, with 17 bases in between. Looked up from germline, CDR1 is MDHEN and CDR2 is SYDVKM. CDR3 length: 15 residues.

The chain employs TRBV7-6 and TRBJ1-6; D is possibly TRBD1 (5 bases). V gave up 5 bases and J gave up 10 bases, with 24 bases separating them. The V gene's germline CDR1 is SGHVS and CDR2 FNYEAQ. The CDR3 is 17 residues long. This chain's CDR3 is CASSPQGDSQTGSPLHF. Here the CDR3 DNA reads TGTGCCAGCAGCCCCCAAGGAGACAGCCAGACGGGATCACCCCTCCACTTT. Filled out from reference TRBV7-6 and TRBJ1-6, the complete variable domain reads GAGVSQSPRYKVTKRGQDVALRCDPISGHVSLYWYRQALGQGPEFLTYFNYEAQQDKSGLPNDRFSAERPEGSISTLTIQRTEQRDSAMYRCASSPQGDSQTGSPLHFGNGTRLTVT.

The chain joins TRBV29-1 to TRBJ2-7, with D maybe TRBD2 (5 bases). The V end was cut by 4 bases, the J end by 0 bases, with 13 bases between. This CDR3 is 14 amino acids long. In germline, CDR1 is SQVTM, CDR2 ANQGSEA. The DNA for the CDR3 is TGCAGCGTTGGAGGGCGGACGGGCTCCTACGAGCAGTACTTC. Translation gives CSVGGRTGSYEQYF.

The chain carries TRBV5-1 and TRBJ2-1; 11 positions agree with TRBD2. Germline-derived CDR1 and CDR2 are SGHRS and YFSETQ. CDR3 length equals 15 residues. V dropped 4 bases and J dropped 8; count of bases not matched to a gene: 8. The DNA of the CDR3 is TGCGCCAGCAGCCCTACTAGCGGGAGTTTCGATGAGCAGTTCTTC. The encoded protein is CASSPTSGSFDEQFF.

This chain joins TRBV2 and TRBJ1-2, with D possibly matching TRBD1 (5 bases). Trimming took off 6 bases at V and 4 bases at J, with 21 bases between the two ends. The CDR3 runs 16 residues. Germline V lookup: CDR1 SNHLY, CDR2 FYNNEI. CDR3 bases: TGTGCCAGCAGGGGGCAGGGCACTACGAGGGGCTATGGCTACACCTTC. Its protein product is CASRGQGTTRGYGYTF.

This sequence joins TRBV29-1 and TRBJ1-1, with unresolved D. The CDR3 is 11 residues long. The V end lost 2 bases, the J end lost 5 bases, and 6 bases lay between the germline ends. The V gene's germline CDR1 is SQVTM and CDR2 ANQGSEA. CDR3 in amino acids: CSVEWGTEAFF. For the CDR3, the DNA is TGCAGCGTTGAATGGGGAACTGAAGCTTTCTTT.

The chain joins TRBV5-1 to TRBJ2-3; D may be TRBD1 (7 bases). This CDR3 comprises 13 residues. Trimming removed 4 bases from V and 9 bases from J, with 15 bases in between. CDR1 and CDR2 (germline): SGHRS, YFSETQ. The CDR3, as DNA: TGCGCCAGCAGCCGCGGGGCGGACAGGACGCAGTATTTT. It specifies CASSRGADRTQYF.

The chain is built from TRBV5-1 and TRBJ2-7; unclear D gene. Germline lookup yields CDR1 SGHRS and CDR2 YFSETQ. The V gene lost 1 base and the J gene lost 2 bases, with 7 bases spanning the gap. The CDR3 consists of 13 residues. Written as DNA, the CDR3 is TGCGCCAGCAGCTTGAGGATGACCTACGAGCAGTACTTC. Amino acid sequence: CASSLRMTYEQYF.

The DNA of the CDR3 is TGTGCCAGCAGCGTCGACAGGGCTTCTGGCTACACCTTC. It encodes CASSVDRASGYTF. The chain recombines TRBV7-8 with TRBJ1-2, with 7 bases that match TRBD1. The CDR3 contains 13 residues. Per germline, CDR1 SGHVS and CDR2 FQNEAQ. V trimming: 5 bases; J trimming: 7 bases; junction bases outside the gene matches: 7.

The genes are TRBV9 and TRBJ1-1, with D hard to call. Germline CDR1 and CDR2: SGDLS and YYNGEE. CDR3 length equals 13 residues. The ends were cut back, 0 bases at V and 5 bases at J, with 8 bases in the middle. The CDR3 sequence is CASSVGTGTEAFF. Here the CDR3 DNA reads TGTGCCAGCAGCGTAGGGACGGGTACTGAAGCTTTCTTT.